Described below is a single T cell receptor (beta chain) sequence and its context. This record belongs to a study of blood T cell repertoires in COVID-19. The data were produced by immunoSEQ multiplex PCR, yet TCRdb's version contains in-frame clones alone and is incomplete. Of some 320,000 clones in the sample, 85% were seen once. Germline V gene sequence: CDR1 SGHRS, CDR2 YFSETQ. V was pared by 0 bases and J by 7 bases, with 13 bases between. This CDR3 region has 14 residues. Participants were placed into cohorts based on the clinical history they reported. This chain connects TRBV5-1 to TRBJ1-1; D call uncertain. The sequence came from a woman aged 25-40 years who had been exposed to COVID-19. The specimen sequenced was PBMCs or T cells enriched from blood (not recorded which). This CDR3 is CASSLGSSELEAFF. The CDR3 DNA is TGCGCCAGCAGCTTGGGGAGCTCTGAGCTTGAAGCTTTCTTT.